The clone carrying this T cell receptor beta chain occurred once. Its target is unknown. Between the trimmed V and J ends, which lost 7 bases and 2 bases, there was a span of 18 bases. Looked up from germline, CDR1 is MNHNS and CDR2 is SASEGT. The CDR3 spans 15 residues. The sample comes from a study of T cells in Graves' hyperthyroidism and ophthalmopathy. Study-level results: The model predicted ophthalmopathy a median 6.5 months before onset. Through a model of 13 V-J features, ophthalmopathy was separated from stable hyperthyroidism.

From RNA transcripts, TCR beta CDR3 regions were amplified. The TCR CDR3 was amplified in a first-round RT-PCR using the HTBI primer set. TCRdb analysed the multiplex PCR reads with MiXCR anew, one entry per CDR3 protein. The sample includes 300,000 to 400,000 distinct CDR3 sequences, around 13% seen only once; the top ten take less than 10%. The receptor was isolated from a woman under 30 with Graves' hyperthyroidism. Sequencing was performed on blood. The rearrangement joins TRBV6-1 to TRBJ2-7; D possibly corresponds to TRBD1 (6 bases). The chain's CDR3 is CASTLPGHLAYEQYF. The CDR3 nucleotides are TGTGCCAGCACCCTTCCGGGACATTTAGCCTACGAGCAGTACTTC.